The 15 T cell receptor beta chains listed next were all sequenced from one sample in a study of blood T cell repertoires in COVID-19. Profiling relied on immunoSEQ multiplex PCR, and the TCRdb table lists in-frame clones only, not all of them. The repertoire includes about 23,000 clones, roughly 79% of them detected once, and approximately 7% sits in the top ten. Sequencing input: peripheral blood. Receptors originate from a man in his forties or fifties with COVID-19, enrolled during active disease.

V is TRBV5-4 and J is TRBJ2-7; TRBD2 aligns across 10 bases. The CDR3 runs 17 residues. CDR1 and CDR2 from the germline V gene are SGHNT and YYREEE (reference sequence). Trimming cost V 4 bases and J 2 bases; bases outside gene matches: 12. The CDR3: CASSPGGSGGTAYEQYF. Written as DNA, the CDR3 is TGTGCCAGCAGCCCCGGCGGTAGCGGGGGGACCGCCTACGAGCAGTACTTC.

This clone was seen only once. The CDR3 nucleotides read TGTGCCAGCAGCTCCCGCCTCCTTAGCGGCTCCTACGAGCAGTACTTC. Its translation is CASSSRLLSGSYEQYF. The gene calls are TRBV7-8 and TRBJ2-7; D is possibly TRBD2 (6 bases). The CDR3 is 16 residues long. CDR1 is SGHVS, CDR2 FQNEAQ, per germline. V lost 4 bases and J 0 bases, leaving 16 bases between the germline ends.

V is TRBV7-9 and J is TRBJ1-5; TRBD1 is a possible D gene (5 bases). CDR3 length: 12 residues. The ends were cut back, 4 bases at V and 6 bases at J, with 7 bases in the middle. CDR1 is SEHNR, CDR2 FQNEAQ, per germline (reference sequence). CDR3 in DNA: TGTGCCAGCAGCTCCAGGGCTCAGCCCCAGCATTTT. Residues: CASSSRAQPQHF.

This chain connects TRBV5-1 to TRBJ1-4; D uncertain. This CDR3 has 16 amino acids. Germline-derived CDR1 and CDR2 are SGHRS and YFSETQ. The germline V and J ends were trimmed by 0 bases and 0 bases, with 9 bases remaining between them. The CDR3 DNA is TGCGCCAGCAGCTTGGCCGTCAGCGCAACTAATGAAAAACTGTTTTTT. Its translation: CASSLAVSATNEKLFF.

This clone has just a few counts. The chain recombines TRBV6-6 with TRBJ1-3, with D unclear. This CDR3 region has 14 residues. Trimming removed 8 bases at V and 1 base at J, with 12 bases between. CDR1 MNHNY and CDR2 SVGAGI come from the germline V gene (reference sequence). The CDR3 loop is CASCLPGSGNTIYF. In DNA, the CDR3 is TGTGCCAGCTGTCTTCCGGGTTCTGGAAACACCATATATTTT.

This clone has a handful of counts. This chain joins TRBV12-3 or TRBV12-4 and TRBJ1-2; 8 bases align to TRBD1. The CDR3 sequence is 13 residues long. After removal of 3 bases from V and 7 bases from J, the junction contained 4 bases not matched to a gene. CDR3 in DNA: TGTGCCAGCAGTTTGCGGACAGGGTTTGGCTACACCTTC. It encodes CASSLRTGFGYTF.

CDR3 DNA sequence: TGTGCCAGCAGTGAAAGCATATCCGGGACAGGGACTGGAAACACCATATATTTT. This sequence encodes CASSESISGTGTGNTIYF. The rearrangement links TRBV6-1 to TRBJ1-3; 9 bases are shared with TRBD1. J gave up 2 bases and V 2 bases, and 10 bases lay outside the gene matches. CDR3 length: 18 amino acids. Germline loops: CDR1 MNHNS, CDR2 SASEGT.

This sequence joins TRBV7-9 and TRBJ2-6; 9 nucleotides line up with TRBD1. Trimming at V came to 5 bases and at J to 0 bases, leaving 8 bases not matched to a gene. The germline CDR1 and CDR2 sequences are SEHNR and FQNEAQ (reference sequence). The CDR3 loop spans 18 amino acids. The CDR3 protein is CASSRGTGTLSGANVLTF. The DNA of the CDR3 is TGTGCCAGCAGCCGCGGGACAGGGACACTCTCTGGGGCCAACGTCCTGACTTTC.

The chain recombines TRBV27 with TRBJ2-7; 9 bases are a match to TRBD1. The germline CDR1 and CDR2 sequences are MNHEY and SMNVEV (reference sequence). The CDR3 extends over 14 amino acids. With 3 bases clipped from V and 3 bases from J, the junction kept 3 bases outside the gene matches. CDR3 in amino acids: CASSLLGQGYEQYF. The DNA of the CDR3 is TGTGCCAGCAGTTTGTTGGGACAGGGCTACGAGCAGTACTTC.

The rearrangement uses TRBV5-1 and TRBJ2-5; possibly TRBD2 for D (6 bases). Germline CDR1 SGHRS, CDR2 YFSETQ. Trimming shortened V by 5 bases and J by 0 bases, and 8 bases separated the two germline ends. The CDR3 length is 13 residues. CDR3 sequence reads: CASSGGDQETQYF. CDR3 in DNA: TGCGCCAGCAGTGGCGGGGACCAAGAGACCCAGTACTTC.

This clone was seen once. V gene TRBV2 combines with J gene TRBJ1-3, with TRBD1 as a possible D gene (6 bases). The CDR3 loop spans 16 amino acids. Trimming removed 5 bases from V and 0 bases from J, with 14 bases in between. Germline loops: CDR1 SNHLY, CDR2 FYNNEI. CDR3 region: CASSQQDSRSGNTIYF. The CDR3 bases are TGTGCCAGCAGTCAACAGGACAGCCGCTCTGGAAACACCATATATTTT.

This chain uses TRBV2 with TRBJ1-1, with no clear D. This CDR3 is built from 15 residues. CDR1 is SNHLY and CDR2 is FYNNEI in the germline V gene. The V end lost 6 bases, the J end lost 10 bases, and 24 bases lay between the germline ends. The CDR3 spells CASSYSGVAHEAAFF. DNA of the CDR3: TGTGCCAGCAGCTACTCCGGGGTAGCGCACGAGGCAGCTTTCTTT.

This sequence joins TRBV5-5 and TRBJ1-1, with D maybe TRBD1 (5 bases). Germline assignment: CDR1 SGHKS and CDR2 YYEKEE (reference sequence). The CDR3 totals 14 residues. Trimming left V 0 bases short and J 3 bases short, with 9 bases between. Here the CDR3 DNA reads TGTGCCAGCAGCTTGGCTCGCAGGGACACTGAAGCTTTCTTT. Translation gives CASSLARRDTEAFF.

The CDR3 DNA reads as TGCGCCAGCAGCGGGGGACAGGGTGGGGAGCTGTTTTTT. This gives the protein CASSGGQGGELFF. The chain couples TRBV5-1 to TRBJ2-2; 9 positions agree with TRBD1. V dropped 4 bases and J dropped 8; count of bases not matched to a gene: 3. There are 13 residues in the CDR3. Germline assignment: CDR1 SGHRS and CDR2 YFSETQ. The entire variable domain, with the rest obtained from reference TRBV5-1 and TRBJ2-2, is as follows: KAGVTQTPRYLIKTRGQQVTLSCSPISGHRSVSWYQQTPGQGLQFLFEYFSETQRNKGNFPGRFSGRQFSNSRSEMNVSTLELGDSALYLCASSGGQGGELFFGEGSRLTVL.

The chain is built from TRBV24-1 and TRBJ2-1; 11 bases are shared with TRBD2. Trimming at V came to 3 bases and at J to 2 bases, leaving 5 bases not matched to a gene. The CDR3 spans 17 residues. In germline, CDR1 is KGHDR, CDR2 SFDVKD. DNA for the CDR3: TGTGCCACCAGTGATATGAGACTAGCGGGGCCCTACAATGAGCAGTTCTTC. Its translation is CATSDMRLAGPYNEQFF.